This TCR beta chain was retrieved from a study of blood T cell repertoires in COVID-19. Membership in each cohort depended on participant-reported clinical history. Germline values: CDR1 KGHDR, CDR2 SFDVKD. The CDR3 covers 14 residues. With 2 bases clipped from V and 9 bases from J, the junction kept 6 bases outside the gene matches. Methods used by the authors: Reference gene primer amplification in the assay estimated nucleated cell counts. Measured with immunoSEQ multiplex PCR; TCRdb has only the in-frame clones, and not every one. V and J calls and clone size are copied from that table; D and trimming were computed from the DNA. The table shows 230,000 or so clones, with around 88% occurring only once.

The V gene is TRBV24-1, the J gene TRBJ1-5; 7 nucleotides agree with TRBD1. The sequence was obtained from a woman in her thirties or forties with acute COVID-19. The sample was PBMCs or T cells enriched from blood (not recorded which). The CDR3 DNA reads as TGTGCCACCAGTGATTCCCGGGACAGTGCGCCCCAGCATTTT. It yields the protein CATSDSRDSAPQHF.